The rows below give T cell receptor beta chains drawn from one sample of a study of blood T cell repertoires in COVID-19. Sequenced by immunoSEQ multiplex PCR; TCRdb stores in-frame clones only, minus some. The profile shows 11,000 to 15,000 clones, 81% of them singletons. Sequenced material: peripheral blood. These receptors were obtained from a human donor in a cohort sampled during active COVID-19. Each CDR3 is given with its conserved first and last residue. A D gene is named only where the DNA matches it firmly. For some rows the clone size is stated as once, few or many, or as a class when expanded; others skip it.

V	D	J	size	DNA	CDR3
TRBV7-2	NA	TRBJ2-5	NA	TGTGCCAGCAGCTGGACTAGGGGGGTGGAGACCCAGTACTTC	CASSWTRGVETQYF
TRBV28	NA	TRBJ2-5	NA	TGTGCCAGCAGTTCAGGACGCAAGCGGGAGACCCAGTACTTC	CASSSGRKRETQYF
TRBV28	TRBD1	TRBJ1-2	few	TGTGCCAGCAGTTTATACCAAGGGGGACAGAATGTTCCAGCTAACTATGGCTACACCTTC	CASSLYQGGQNVPANYGYTF
TRBV10-3	NA	TRBJ1-1	once	TGTGCCATCAGTGAGAGGGGCCCCTCGGTGGCTGAAGCTTTCTTT	CAISERGPSVAEAFF
TRBV19	TRBD1	TRBJ2-2	once	TGTGCCAGTAGGAGGACAGGGGGTAACACCGGGGAGCTGTTTTTT	CASRRTGGNTGELFF
TRBV10-1	TRBD1	TRBJ2-7	NA	TGCGCCAGCAGTGATCCAGACAGGGGCTACGAGCAGTACTTC	CASSDPDRGYEQYF
TRBV7-8	NA	TRBJ2-1	NA	TGTGCCAGCAGGGGGCCCAATGAGCAGTTCTTC	CASRGPNEQFF
TRBV27	NA	TRBJ1-1	once	TGTGCCAGCAGCCACGACAGCCTAGGGAGGGCTTTCTTT	CASSHDSLGRAFF
TRBV19	TRBD1	TRBJ2-7	few	TGTGCCAGTAGCGCGACAGGGGAATCCTACGAGCAGTACTTC	CASSATGESYEQYF
TRBV7-2	NA	TRBJ2-1	NA	TGTGCCAGCAGCCAACTAGCCCTCTCCTACAATGAGCAGTTCTTC	CASSQLALSYNEQFF
TRBV2	TRBD1	TRBJ2-1	NA	TGTGCCAGCTCCGACAGGGACAGGGCATGGGATGAGCAGTTCTTC	CASSDRDRAWDEQFF
TRBV4-3	NA	TRBJ1-5	few	TGCGCCAGCAGCCAAGGGTCAGGGAGCAATCAGCCCCAGCATTTT	CASSQGSGSNQPQHF
TRBV7-9	NA	TRBJ2-3	NA	TGTGCCAGCAGCCCCCGACAGGGAGGAAATACGCAGTATTTT	CASSPRQGGNTQYF
TRBV3-1/TRBV3-2	TRBD2	TRBJ2-5	once	TGTGCCAGCAGCCCCATGGGAGGGCGGGAGACCCAGTACTTC	CASSPMGGRETQYF
TRBV11-2	TRBD2	TRBJ2-3	NA	TGTGCCAGCAGCTTAGATAGCGGGAGCGGTACAGATACGCAGTATTTT	CASSLDSGSGTDTQYF
TRBV28	NA	TRBJ1-4	NA	TGTGCCAGCAGTTTTGGCCTAAGACAGAGGCTGTTTTTT	CASSFGLRQRLFF
TRBV28	NA	TRBJ2-5	NA	TGTGCCAGCAGTGTACTAGCTGAGGGGCAAGAGACCCAGTACTTC	CASSVLAEGQETQYF
TRBV7-3	TRBD2	TRBJ2-3	NA	TGTGCCAGCAGCTCCCAGACGTCAGCGGGAGCTCCAGATACGCAGTATTTT	CASSSQTSAGAPDTQYF
TRBV7-3	NA	TRBJ2-1	NA	TGTGCCAGCAGCTTAGTTGCGGGATCCTACAATGAGCAGTTCTTC	CASSLVAGSYNEQFF
TRBV27	TRBD2	TRBJ2-7	once	TGTGCCAGCAGTTGGGGGACTAGCGACGACGAGCAGTACTTC	CASSWGTSDDEQYF
TRBV13	NA	TRBJ2-6	once	TGTGCCAGCAGCTTAGGACGGGGTCTCCTGACTTTC	CASSLGRGLLTF
TRBV4-3	NA	TRBJ1-1	NA	TGCGCCAGCAGCCAAGACCCTTTGGACAGGAACACTGAAGCTTTCTTT	CASSQDPLDRNTEAFF
TRBV18	TRBD2	TRBJ2-7	few	TGTGCCAGCTCACCTCTACTAGCGGAGTTCACCTACGAGCAGTACTTC	CASSPLLAEFTYEQYF
TRBV27	NA	TRBJ2-5	NA	TGTGCCAGCAGTTTAGGGACAACCCAAGAGACCCAGTACTTC	CASSLGTTQETQYF
TRBV10-1	NA	TRBJ2-1	NA	TGCGCCATCCCAGGGGGGTCCTACAATGAGCAGTTCTTC	CAIPGGSYNEQFF
TRBV4-2	TRBD2	TRBJ2-1	few	TGTGCCAGCAGCCAAGAACCAGCGGGAGGATACAATGAGCAGTTCTTC	CASSQEPAGGYNEQFF
TRBV11-3	TRBD2	TRBJ2-2	NA	TGTGCCAGCAGCTCCTTTTTAGCGGGAGATGGCACCGGGGAGCTGTTTTTT	CASSSFLAGDGTGELFF
TRBV29-1	NA	TRBJ2-4	NA	TGCAGCGGGGTGGGGCAGGACAAAAACATTCAGTACTTC	CSGVGQDKNIQYF
TRBV6-5	NA	TRBJ1-3	NA	TGTGCCAGCAGACCCGGCGGCTCTGGAAACACCATATATTTT	CASRPGGSGNTIYF
TRBV27	NA	TRBJ2-5	NA	TGTGCCAGCAGCGGACAGGGAAGCCCAGCGGGGTACCAAGAGACCCAGTACTTC	CASSGQGSPAGYQETQYF
TRBV6-5	NA	TRBJ2-3	NA	TGTGCCAGCCACTCAAAGGGGAACACAGATACGCAGTATTTT	CASHSKGNTDTQYF
TRBV14	NA	TRBJ1-1	NA	TGTGCCAGCAGCCGATGGGGTGAGGGAAGTGAAGCTTTCTTT	CASSRWGEGSEAFF
TRBV15	NA	TRBJ1-1	NA	TGTGCCACCAGCAGAGATGGGCGGACTTTGAACACTGAAGCTTTCTTT	CATSRDGRTLNTEAFF
TRBV7-9	NA	TRBJ1-4	NA	TGTGCCAGCAGCTTAAATAGGGGAGAAAAACTGTTTTTT	CASSLNRGEKLFF
TRBV20-1	NA	TRBJ1-2	NA	TGCAGTGCTTTTTTATATGGCTACACCTTC	CSAFLYGYTF
TRBV28	NA	TRBJ2-7	NA	TGTGCCAGCAGCCTTAACTCGGACAGCAGCTCCTACGAGCAGTACTTC	CASSLNSDSSSYEQYF